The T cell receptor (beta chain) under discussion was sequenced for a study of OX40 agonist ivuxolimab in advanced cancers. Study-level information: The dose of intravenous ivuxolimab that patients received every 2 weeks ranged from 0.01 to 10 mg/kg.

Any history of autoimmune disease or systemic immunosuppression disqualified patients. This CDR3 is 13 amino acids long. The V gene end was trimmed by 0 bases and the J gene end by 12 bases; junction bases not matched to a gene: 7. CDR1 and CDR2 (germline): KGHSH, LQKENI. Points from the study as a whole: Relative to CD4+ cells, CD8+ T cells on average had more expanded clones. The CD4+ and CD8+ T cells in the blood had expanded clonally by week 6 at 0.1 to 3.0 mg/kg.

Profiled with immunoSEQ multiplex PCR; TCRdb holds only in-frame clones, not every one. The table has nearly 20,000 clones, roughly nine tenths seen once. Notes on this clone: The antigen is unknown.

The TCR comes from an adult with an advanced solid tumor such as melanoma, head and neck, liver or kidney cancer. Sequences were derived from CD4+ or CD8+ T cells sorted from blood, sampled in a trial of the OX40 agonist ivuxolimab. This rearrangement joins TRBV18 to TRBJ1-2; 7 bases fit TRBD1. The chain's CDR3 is CASSPPAGGSHTF. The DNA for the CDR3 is TGTGCCAGCTCACCACCGGCAGGGGGATCACACACCTTC.